This TCR beta chain was retrieved from a study of blood T cell repertoires in COVID-19. Sequencing used immunoSEQ multiplex PCR; TCRdb keeps in-frame clones, though not all of them. This sample carries tens of thousands of clones, 80% to 85% of them seen once, and the ten largest clones take around 27%. Specimen: peripheral blood. The receptor comes from a human donor in a cohort sampled during active COVID-19.

In DNA form, the CDR3 reads TGTGCCAGCAGCTTCCGGGGGGGCCAGGGCATTCAGTACTTC. Translating gives CASSFRGGQGIQYF. V gene TRBV7-2 combines with J gene TRBJ2-4; TRBD2 matches 8 bases. Trimming removed 3 bases from V and 9 bases from J; junction bases left unmatched: 7. CDR1 is SGHTA, CDR2 FQGNSA, per germline. The CDR3 has 14 amino acids.